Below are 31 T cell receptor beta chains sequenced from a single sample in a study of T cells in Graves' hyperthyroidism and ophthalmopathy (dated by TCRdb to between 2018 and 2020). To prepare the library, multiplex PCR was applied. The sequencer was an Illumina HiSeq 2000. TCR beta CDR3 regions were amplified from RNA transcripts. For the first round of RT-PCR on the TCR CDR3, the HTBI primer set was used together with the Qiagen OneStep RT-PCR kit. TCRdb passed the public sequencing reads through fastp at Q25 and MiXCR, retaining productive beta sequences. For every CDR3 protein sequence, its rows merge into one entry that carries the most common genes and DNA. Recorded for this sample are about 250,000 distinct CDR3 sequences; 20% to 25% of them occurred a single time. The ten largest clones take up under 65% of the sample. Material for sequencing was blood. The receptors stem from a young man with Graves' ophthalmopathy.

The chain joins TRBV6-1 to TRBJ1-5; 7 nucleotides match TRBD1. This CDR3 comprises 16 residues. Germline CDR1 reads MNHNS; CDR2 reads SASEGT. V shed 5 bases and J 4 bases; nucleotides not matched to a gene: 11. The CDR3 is CASSHRGQIRNQPQHF. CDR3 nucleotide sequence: TGTGCCAGCAGTCACCGGGGACAGATAAGAAATCAGCCCCAGCATTTT.

This CDR3 reads CASSFKGRYEQYF. The CDR3 DNA is TGTGCCAGCAGCTTTAAAGGACGCTACGAGCAGTACTTC. The J gene is TRBJ2-7, the V gene TRBV7-8; D not certain. Per germline, CDR1 SGHVS and CDR2 FQNEAQ. This CDR3 contains 13 residues. Trimming shortened V by 3 bases and J by 3 bases, and 9 bases separated the two germline ends.

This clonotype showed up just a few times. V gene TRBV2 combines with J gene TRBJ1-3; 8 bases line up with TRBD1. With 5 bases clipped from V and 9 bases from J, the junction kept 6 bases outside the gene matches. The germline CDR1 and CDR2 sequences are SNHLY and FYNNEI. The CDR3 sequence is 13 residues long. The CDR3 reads CASSWDRTGTIYF. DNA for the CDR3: TGTGCCAGCAGTTGGGACAGGACGGGCACCATATATTTT.

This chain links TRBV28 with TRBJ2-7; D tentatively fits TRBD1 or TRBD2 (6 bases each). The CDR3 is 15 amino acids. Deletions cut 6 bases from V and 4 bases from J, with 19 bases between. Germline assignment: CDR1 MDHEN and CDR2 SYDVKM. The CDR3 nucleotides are TGTGCCAGCAGCCATGCCAGGCAGGGGAGGTACGAGCAGTACTTC. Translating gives CASSHARQGRYEQYF.

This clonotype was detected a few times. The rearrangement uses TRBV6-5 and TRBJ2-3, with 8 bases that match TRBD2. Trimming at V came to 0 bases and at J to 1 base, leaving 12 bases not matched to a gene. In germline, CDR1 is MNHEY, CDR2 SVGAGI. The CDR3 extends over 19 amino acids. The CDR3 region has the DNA TGTGCCAGCAGTTACTCGATACATGTCAGCGGGAGTCGCACAGATACGCAGTATTTT. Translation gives CASSYSIHVSGSRTDTQYF.

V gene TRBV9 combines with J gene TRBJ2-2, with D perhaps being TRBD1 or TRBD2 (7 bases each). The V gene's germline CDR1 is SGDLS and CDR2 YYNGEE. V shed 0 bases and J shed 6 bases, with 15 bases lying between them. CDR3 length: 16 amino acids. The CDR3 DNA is TGTGCCAGCAGCGTAGGAAGACAGGGAGGGGCCGGGGAGCTGTTTTTT. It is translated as CASSVGRQGGAGELFF.

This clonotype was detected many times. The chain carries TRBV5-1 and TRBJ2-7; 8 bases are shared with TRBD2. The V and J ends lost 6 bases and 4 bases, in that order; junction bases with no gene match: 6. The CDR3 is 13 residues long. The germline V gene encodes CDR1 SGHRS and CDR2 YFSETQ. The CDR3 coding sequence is TGCGCCAGCAATCTGGCGGGAGGATACGAGCAGTACTTC. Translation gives CASNLAGGYEQYF.

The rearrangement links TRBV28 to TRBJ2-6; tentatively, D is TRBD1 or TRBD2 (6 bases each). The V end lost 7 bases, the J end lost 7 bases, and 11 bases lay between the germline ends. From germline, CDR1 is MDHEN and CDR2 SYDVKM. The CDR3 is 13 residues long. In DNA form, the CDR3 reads TGTGCCAGCAAGCTCGGGGGCGCCAACGTCCTGACTTTC. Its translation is CASKLGGANVLTF.

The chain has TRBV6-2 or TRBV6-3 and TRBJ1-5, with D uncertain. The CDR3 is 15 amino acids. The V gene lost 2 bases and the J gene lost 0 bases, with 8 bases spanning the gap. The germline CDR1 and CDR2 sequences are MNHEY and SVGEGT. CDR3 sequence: CASSYLADSNQPQHF. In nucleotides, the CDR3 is TGTGCCAGCAGTTACCTGGCGGATAGCAATCAGCCCCAGCATTTT.

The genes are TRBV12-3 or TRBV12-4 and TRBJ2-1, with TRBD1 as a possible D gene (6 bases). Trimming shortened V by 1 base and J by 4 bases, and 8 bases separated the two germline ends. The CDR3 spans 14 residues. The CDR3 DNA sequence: TGTGCCAGCAGTTTAGGGACAGATTACAATGAGCAGTTCTTC. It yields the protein CASSLGTDYNEQFF.

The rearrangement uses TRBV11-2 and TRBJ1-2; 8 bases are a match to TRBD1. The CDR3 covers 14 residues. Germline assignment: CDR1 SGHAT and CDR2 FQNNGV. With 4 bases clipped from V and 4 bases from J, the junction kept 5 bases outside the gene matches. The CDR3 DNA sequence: TGTGCCAGCAGCTCCACAGGGGGAGGCTATGGCTACACCTTC. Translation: CASSSTGGGYGYTF. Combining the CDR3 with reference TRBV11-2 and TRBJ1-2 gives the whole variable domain EAGVAQSPRYKIIEKRQSVAFWCNPISGHATLYWYQQILGQGPKLLIQFQNNGVVDDSQLPKDRFSAERLKGVDSTLKIQPAKLEDSAVYLCASSSTGGGYGYTFGSGTRLTVV.

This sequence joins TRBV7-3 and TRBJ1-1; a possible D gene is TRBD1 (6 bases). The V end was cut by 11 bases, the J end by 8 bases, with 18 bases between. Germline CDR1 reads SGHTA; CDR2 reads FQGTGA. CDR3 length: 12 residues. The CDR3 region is CAYYRGAREAFF. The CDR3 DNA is TGTGCCTACTATCGGGGGGCTCGGGAAGCTTTCTTT.

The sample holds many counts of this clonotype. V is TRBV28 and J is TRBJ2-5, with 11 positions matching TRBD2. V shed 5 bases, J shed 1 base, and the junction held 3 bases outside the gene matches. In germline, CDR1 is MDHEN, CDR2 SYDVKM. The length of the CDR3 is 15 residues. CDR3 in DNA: TGTGCCAGCAGTCCCGGGACTAGCGGCCAAGAGACCCAGTACTTC. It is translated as CASSPGTSGQETQYF.

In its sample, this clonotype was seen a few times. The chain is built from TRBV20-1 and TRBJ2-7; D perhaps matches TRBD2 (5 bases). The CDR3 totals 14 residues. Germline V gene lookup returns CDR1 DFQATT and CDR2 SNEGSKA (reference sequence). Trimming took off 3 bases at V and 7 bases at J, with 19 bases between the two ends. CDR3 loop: CSASRGAASEEQYF. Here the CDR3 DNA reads TGCAGTGCTAGCCGGGGTGCGGCTAGTGAAGAGCAGTACTTC.

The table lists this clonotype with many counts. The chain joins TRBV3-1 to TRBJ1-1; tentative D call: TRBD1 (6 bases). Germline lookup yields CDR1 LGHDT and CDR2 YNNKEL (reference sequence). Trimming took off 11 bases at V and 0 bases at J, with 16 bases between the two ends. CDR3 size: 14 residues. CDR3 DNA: TGTGCCTGCCAGCGGGGGGGCGTGAACACTGAAGCTTTCTTT. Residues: CACQRGGVNTEAFF.

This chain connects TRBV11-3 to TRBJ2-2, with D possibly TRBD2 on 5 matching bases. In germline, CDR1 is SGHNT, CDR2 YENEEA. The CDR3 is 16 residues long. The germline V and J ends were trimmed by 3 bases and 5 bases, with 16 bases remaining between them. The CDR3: CASSFWERAATGELFF. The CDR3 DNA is TGTGCCAGCAGCTTCTGGGAGAGGGCCGCGACCGGGGAGCTGTTTTTT.

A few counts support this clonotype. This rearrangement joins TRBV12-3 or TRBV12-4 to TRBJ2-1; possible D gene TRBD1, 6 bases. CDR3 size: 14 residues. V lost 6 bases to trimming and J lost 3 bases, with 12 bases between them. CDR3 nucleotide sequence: TGTGCCAGCAGCCCCAGGGGAAACTACAATGAGCAGTTCTTC. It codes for CASSPRGNYNEQFF.

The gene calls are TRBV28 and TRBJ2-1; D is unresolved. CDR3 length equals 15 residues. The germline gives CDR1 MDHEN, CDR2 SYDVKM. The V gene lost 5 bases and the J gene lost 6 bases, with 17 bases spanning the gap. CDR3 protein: CASSLTAPLGNEQFF. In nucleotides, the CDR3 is TGTGCCAGCAGTCTGACGGCCCCTCTCGGCAATGAGCAGTTCTTC.

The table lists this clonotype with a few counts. CDR3 protein: CASRTSGRPLGADTQYF. For the CDR3, the DNA is TGCGCCAGCAGGACTAGCGGGAGGCCCCTCGGAGCAGATACGCAGTATTTT. V gene TRBV10-2 combines with J gene TRBJ2-3; 13 nucleotides align to TRBD2. The germline V gene encodes CDR1 WSHSY and CDR2 SAAADI. V lost 6 bases and J lost 4; bases outside the gene matches: 10. CDR3 size: 17 residues.

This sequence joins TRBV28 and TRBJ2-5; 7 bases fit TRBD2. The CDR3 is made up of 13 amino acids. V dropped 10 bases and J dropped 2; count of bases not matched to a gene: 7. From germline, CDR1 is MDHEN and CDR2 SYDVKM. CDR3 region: CATRPRGQETQYF. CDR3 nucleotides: TGTGCCACCAGACCGCGGGGGCAAGAGACCCAGTACTTC.

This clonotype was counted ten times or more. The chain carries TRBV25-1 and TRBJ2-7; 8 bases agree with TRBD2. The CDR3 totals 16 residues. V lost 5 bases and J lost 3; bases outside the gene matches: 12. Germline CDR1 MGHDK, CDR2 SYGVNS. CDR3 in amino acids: CASSLSSGSDLYEQYF. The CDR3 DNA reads TGTGCCAGCAGTCTTAGCAGCGGGAGTGATCTCTACGAGCAGTACTTC.

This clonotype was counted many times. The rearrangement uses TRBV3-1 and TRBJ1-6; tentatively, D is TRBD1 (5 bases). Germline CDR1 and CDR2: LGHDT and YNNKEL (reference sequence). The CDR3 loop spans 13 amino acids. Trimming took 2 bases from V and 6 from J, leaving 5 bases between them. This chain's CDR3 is CASSQQGNSPLHF. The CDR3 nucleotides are TGTGCCAGCAGCCAACAGGGTAATTCACCCCTCCACTTT.

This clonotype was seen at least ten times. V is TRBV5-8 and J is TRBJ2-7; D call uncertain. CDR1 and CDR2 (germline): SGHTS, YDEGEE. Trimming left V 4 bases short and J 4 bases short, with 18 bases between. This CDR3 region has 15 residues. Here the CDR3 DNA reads TGTGCCAGCAGCCCTTCCAGAGGATTCATATACGAGCAGTACTTC. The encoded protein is CASSPSRGFIYEQYF.

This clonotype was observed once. The CDR3 here is CASSDAGPGPYEQYF. Here the CDR3 DNA reads TGCGCCAGCAGCGACGCGGGTCCGGGCCCCTACGAGCAGTACTTC. This rearrangement joins TRBV5-1 to TRBJ2-7, with D possibly TRBD2 on 5 matching bases. Germline V gene data show CDR1 as SGHRS and CDR2 as YFSETQ. The CDR3 is 15 amino acids. Deletions cut 4 bases from V and 2 bases from J, with 16 bases between. The full variable domain, in which reference TRBV5-1 and TRBJ2-7 provide the parts outside the CDR3, is KAGVTQTPRYLIKTRGQQVTLSCSPISGHRSVSWYQQTPGQGLQFLFEYFSETQRNKGNFPGRFSGRQFSNSRSEMNVSTLELGDSALYLCASSDAGPGPYEQYFGPGTRLTVT.

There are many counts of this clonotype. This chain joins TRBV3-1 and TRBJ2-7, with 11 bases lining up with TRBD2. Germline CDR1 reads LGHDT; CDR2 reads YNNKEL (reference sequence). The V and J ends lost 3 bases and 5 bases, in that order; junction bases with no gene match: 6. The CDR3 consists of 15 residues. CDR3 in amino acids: CASSHLAGGPHEQYF. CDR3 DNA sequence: TGTGCCAGCAGCCATTTAGCGGGAGGGCCCCACGAGCAGTACTTC.

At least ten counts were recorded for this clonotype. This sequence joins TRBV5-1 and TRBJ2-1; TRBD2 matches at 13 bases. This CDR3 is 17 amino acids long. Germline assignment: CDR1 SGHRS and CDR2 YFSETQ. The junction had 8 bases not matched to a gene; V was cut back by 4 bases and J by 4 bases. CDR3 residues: CASSPGTSGVGYNEQFF. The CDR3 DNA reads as TGCGCCAGCAGCCCCGGGACTAGCGGGGTGGGGTACAATGAGCAGTTCTTC.

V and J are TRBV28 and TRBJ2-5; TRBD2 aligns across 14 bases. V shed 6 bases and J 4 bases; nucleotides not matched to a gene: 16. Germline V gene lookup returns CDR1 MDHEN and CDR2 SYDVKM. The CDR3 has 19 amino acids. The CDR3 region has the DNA TGTGCCAGCAGGCCTGAAACCGGGACTAGCGGGAGAGAGAGAGAGACCCAGTACTTC. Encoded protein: CASRPETGTSGRERETQYF.

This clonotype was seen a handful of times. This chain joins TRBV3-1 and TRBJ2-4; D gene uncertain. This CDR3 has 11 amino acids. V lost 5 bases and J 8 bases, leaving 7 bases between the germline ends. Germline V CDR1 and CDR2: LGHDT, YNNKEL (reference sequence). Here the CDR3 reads CASSTLDIQYF. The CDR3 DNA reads TGTGCCAGCAGCACCCTTGACATTCAGTACTTC.

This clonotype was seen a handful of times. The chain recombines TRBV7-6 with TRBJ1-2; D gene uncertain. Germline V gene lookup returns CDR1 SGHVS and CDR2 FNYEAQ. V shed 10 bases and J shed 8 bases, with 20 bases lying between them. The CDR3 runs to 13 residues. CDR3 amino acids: CANTSYLLCGYTF. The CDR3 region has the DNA TGTGCCAACACGAGTTACCTCCTATGCGGCTACACCTTC.

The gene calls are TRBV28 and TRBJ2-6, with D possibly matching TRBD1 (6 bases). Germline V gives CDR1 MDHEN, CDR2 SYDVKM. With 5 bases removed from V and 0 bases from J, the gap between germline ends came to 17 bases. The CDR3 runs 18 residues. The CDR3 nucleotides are TGTGCCAGCAGTGTGCTCCCGGGACATTTCTCTGGGGCCAACGTCCTGACTTTC. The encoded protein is CASSVLPGHFSGANVLTF.

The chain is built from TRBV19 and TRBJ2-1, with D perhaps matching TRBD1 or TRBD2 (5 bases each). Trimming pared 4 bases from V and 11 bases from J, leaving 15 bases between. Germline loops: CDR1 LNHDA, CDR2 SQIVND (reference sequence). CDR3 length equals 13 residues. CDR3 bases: TGTGCCAGTAGTACCTTACCTCCGGGGCAGCAGTTCTTC. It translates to CASSTLPPGQQFF.